One and the same sample provided the 16 T cell receptor beta chains below, sequenced in a study of a mutant IDH1 vaccine in newly diagnosed glioma. Their target antigens are unknown. Time point of the sample: week 23, last vaccination. In the vaccine, a single dose held 300 ug of the mutant IDH1 20-mer peptide, along with topical imiquimod. Produced via immunoSEQ multiplex PCR; TCRdb's table is partial and in-frame only. The data show about 11,000 clones, around 89% seen once. Sequenced material: PBMCs, taken from a glioma patient whose treatment included an IDH1 peptide vaccine. The receptors here all came from a woman aged 40 to 50 with glioma. Some clones in this sample may be carry-over from other donors' samples.

The gene calls are TRBV6-1 and TRBJ1-4; TRBD1 is a possible D gene (5 bases). This CDR3 spans 16 amino acids. CDR1 is MNHNS, CDR2 SASEGT, per germline. Trimming stripped 2 bases from V and 0 bases from J, with 10 bases between. The CDR3 region is CASSEKGLPTNEKLFF. CDR3 DNA: TGTGCCAGCAGTGAAAAGGGACTCCCAACTAATGAAAAACTGTTTTTT.

The chain employs TRBV27 and TRBJ2-4; the match to TRBD2 covers 10 bases. The CDR3 totals 16 residues. V trimming: 5 bases; J trimming: 0 bases; junction bases outside the gene matches: 4. Germline V gene data show CDR1 as MNHEY and CDR2 as SMNVEV (reference sequence). In nucleotides, the CDR3 is TGTGCCAGCAGTCCAACTAGCGGGATAGCCAAAAACATTCAGTACTTC. Its protein is CASSPTSGIAKNIQYF.

The chain recombines TRBV7-8 with TRBJ1-6; D is possibly TRBD1 (6 bases). The CDR3 length is 14 residues. V was shortened by 1 base and J by 7 bases, with 8 bases between the two germline ends. CDR1 SGHVS and CDR2 FQNEAQ come from the germline V gene. The CDR3 sequence: CASSLDRVNSPLHF. The CDR3 coding sequence is TGTGCCAGCAGCTTAGACAGGGTAAATTCACCCCTCCACTTT.

This rearrangement joins TRBV29-1 to TRBJ2-1; 8 bases are a match to TRBD2. The CDR3 is 13 residues long. Trimming took 3 bases from V and 7 from J; bases not matched to a gene: 5. Germline CDR1 is SQVTM and CDR2 is ANQGSEA. The CDR3 bases are TGCAGCGTTGACGGGGGGGCGAGGAATGAGCAGTTCTTC. Translated, it gives CSVDGGARNEQFF.

The V gene is TRBV10-3, the J gene TRBJ2-2; possibly TRBD1 for D (6 bases). CDR3 size: 15 residues. The germline CDR1 and CDR2 sequences are ENHRY and SYGVKD. Trimming pared 6 bases from V and 3 bases from J, leaving 14 bases between. CDR3 DNA: TGTGCCATCAGCCCCTCAGGGGTTCACACCGGGGAGCTGTTTTTT. Its translation: CAISPSGVHTGELFF.

The chain uses TRBV7-9 and TRBJ2-3; D perhaps matches TRBD1 (6 bases). The V gene's germline CDR1 is SEHNR and CDR2 FQNEAQ (reference sequence). The CDR3 covers 15 residues. V lost 5 bases and J lost 6, with 18 bases in between. Written as DNA, the CDR3 is TGTGCCAGCAGCACCCAATCCGGGACAAGGGATACGCAGTATTTT. Translation gives CASSTQSGTRDTQYF.

The genes are TRBV6-1 and TRBJ1-1; D is unclear. V was clipped by 2 bases and J by 5 bases, with 3 bases between them. The CDR3 is made up of 11 amino acids. Looked up from germline, CDR1 is MNHNS and CDR2 is SASEGT. The CDR3 region has the DNA TGTGCCAGCAGTGAAATGACTGAAGCTTTCTTT. Translated: CASSEMTEAFF.

The J gene is TRBJ2-7, the V gene TRBV2; D is undetermined. CDR1 and CDR2 (germline): SNHLY, FYNNEI. The CDR3 sequence is 12 residues long. With 8 bases removed from V and 0 bases from J, the gap between germline ends came to 8 bases. The chain's CDR3 is CASAFFSYEQYF. CDR3 coding DNA: TGTGCCAGCGCGTTTTTCTCCTACGAGCAGTACTTC. Full variable domain (remainder filled in from reference TRBV2 and TRBJ2-7): EPEVTQTPSHQVTQMGQEVILRCVPISNHLYFYWYRQILGQKVEFLVSFYNNEISEKSEIFDDQFSVERPDGSNFTLKIRSTKLEDSAMYFCASAFFSYEQYFGPGTRLTVT.

In its sample, this clone was seen a few times. CDR3: CASSPRENTEAFF. In nucleotides, the CDR3 is TGTGCCAGCAGCCCACGGGAGAACACTGAAGCTTTCTTT. The chain links TRBV5-8 to TRBJ1-1; D call uncertain. CDR3 length: 13 residues. Trimming pared 4 bases from V and 1 base from J, leaving 8 bases between. Looked up from germline, CDR1 is SGHTS and CDR2 is YDEGEE.

This clone was seen once. The gene calls are TRBV18 and TRBJ1-1, with D possibly being TRBD1 (6 bases). The length of the CDR3 is 14 residues. V gave up 6 bases and J gave up 1 base, with 12 bases separating them. CDR1 is KGHSH, CDR2 LQKENI, per germline. Here the CDR3 DNA reads TGTGCCAGCTCGCCTGACAGGACGAACACTGAAGCTTTCTTT. The encoded protein is CASSPDRTNTEAFF.

The J gene is TRBJ1-5, the V gene TRBV5-6; no clear D gene. The CDR3 sequence is 15 residues long. Germline CDR1 and CDR2: SGHDT and YYEEEE. Trimming stripped 5 bases from V and 3 bases from J, with 15 bases between. CDR3 amino acids: CASRPSAEDNQPQHF. CDR3 coding DNA: TGTGCCAGCAGACCCTCGGCTGAAGACAATCAGCCCCAGCATTTT.

Only one count was recorded for this clone. The CDR3 is CASSLQGVPTETQYF. The CDR3 region has the DNA TGCGCCAGCAGCCTTCAAGGGGTCCCCACGGAGACCCAGTACTTC. J is TRBJ2-5 and V is TRBV4-1; weak D call: TRBD1 (5 bases). CDR1 is MGHRA and CDR2 is YSYEKL in the germline V gene. The length of the CDR3 is 15 residues. The V gene lost 4 bases and the J gene lost 5 bases, with 17 bases spanning the gap.

In DNA, the CDR3 is TGTGCCAGCAGCCCAAGACGTAGTCCGTACAATGAGCAGTTCTTC. This translates into CASSPRRSPYNEQFF. The V call is TRBV9, the J call TRBJ2-1; D is undetermined. The germline CDR1 and CDR2 sequences are SGDLS and YYNGEE. CDR3 length: 15 amino acids. Trimming took 4 bases from V and 4 from J, leaving 15 bases between them.

The rearrangement joins TRBV29-1 to TRBJ1-2; 11 bases agree with TRBD1. The CDR3 runs to 13 residues. The germline V gene has CDR1 SQVTM and CDR2 ANQGSEA. V dropped 7 bases and J dropped 3; count of bases not matched to a gene: 4. DNA of the CDR3: TGCAGCGCCGGACAGGGGGCATACTATGGCTACACCTTC. It translates to CSAGQGAYYGYTF.

The V gene is TRBV4-2, the J gene TRBJ1-4; no clear D gene. Germline-derived CDR1 and CDR2 are LGHNA and YNFKEQ. The ends were cut back, 4 bases at V and 6 bases at J, with 15 bases in the middle. This CDR3 spans 15 amino acids. The DNA of the CDR3 is TGTGCCAGCAGCCGGGATAGGGCGACGTATGAAAAACTGTTTTTT. Residues: CASSRDRATYEKLFF.

The DNA of the CDR3 is TGTGCCAGCAGTCACCGCTTCAATGAGCAGTTCTTC. Its translation is CASSHRFNEQFF. The chain has TRBV5-6 and TRBJ2-1; D is undetermined. Trimming removed 5 bases at V and 6 bases at J, with 9 bases between. The germline gives CDR1 SGHDT, CDR2 YYEEEE. The CDR3 is made up of 12 amino acids. The variable domain in full, with the rest retrieved from reference TRBV5-6 and TRBJ2-1, is DAGVTQSPTHLIKTRGQQVTLRCSPKSGHDTVSWYQQALGQGPQFIFQYYEEEERQRGNFPDRFSGHQFPNYSSELNVNALLLGDSALYLCASSHRFNEQFFGPGTRLTVL.